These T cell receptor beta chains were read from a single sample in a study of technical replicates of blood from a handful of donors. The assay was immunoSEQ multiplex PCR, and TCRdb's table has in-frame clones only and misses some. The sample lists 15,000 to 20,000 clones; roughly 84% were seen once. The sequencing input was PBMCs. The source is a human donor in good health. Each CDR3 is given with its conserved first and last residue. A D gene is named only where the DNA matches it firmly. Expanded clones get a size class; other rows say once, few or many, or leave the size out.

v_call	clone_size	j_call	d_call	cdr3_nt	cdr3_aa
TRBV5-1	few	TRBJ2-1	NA	TGCGCCAGCAGCTTTGGAGGCGGATACAATGAGCAGTTCTTC	CASSFGGGYNEQFF
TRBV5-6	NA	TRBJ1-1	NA	TGTGCCAGCAGCTTGGGAACAGCGGACACTGAAGCTTTCTTT	CASSLGTADTEAFF
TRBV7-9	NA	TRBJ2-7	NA	TGTGCCAGCAGCGCGCAAAGCACTTTGGAGCAGTACTTC	CASSAQSTLEQYF
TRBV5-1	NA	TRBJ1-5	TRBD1	TGCGCCAGCAGCCAACAGGGGGCAGGTCAGCCCCAGCATTTT	CASSQQGAGQPQHF
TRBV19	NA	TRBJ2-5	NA	TGTGCCAGTAGTATGATAACAGGGCGGGGGGAGACCCAGTACTTC	CASSMITGRGETQYF
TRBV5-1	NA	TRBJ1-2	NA	TGCGCCAGCAGCTTGGGGACAGTCTATGGCTACACCTTC	CASSLGTVYGYTF
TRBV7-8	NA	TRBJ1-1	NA	TGTGCCAGCAGCCCCCTGTCCCCCAGGGAGAACACTGAAGCTTTCTTT	CASSPLSPRENTEAFF
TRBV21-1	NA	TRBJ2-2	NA	TGTGCCAGCCCTGGGATGAGGGACAGTACCGGGGAGCTGTTTTTT	CASPGMRDSTGELFF
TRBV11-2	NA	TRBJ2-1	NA	TGTGCCAGCAGCTTAGATCCCCGGGATCCCAACAATGAGCAGTTCTTC	CASSLDPRDPNNEQFF
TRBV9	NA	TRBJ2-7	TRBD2	TGTGCCAGCAGCGTAGAGGTAGCGGGAGCGGGTGAGCAGTACTTC	CASSVEVAGAGEQYF
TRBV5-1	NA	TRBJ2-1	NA	TGCGCCAGCAGCTTGGCCGAGCGCCTCTCTTACAATGAGCAGTTCTTC	CASSLAERLSYNEQFF
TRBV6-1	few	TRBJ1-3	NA	TGTGCCAGCAGGGGAGCCCGCTCTGGAAACACCATATATTTT	CASRGARSGNTIYF
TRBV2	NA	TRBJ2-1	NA	TGTGCCAGCAGTGGGGCGACTATGTCCTACAATGAGCAGTTCTTC	CASSGATMSYNEQFF
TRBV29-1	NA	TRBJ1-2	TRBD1	TGCAGCGTTACGACAGGGGTCGGCGGCTACACCTTC	CSVTTGVGGYTF
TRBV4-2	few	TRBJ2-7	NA	TGTGCCAGCAGCCAAGAAGCACTAGCCTACGAGCAGTACTTC	CASSQEALAYEQYF
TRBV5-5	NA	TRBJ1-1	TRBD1	TGTGCCAGCAATCGAGGACAGGGAAACACTGAAGCTTTCTTT	CASNRGQGNTEAFF
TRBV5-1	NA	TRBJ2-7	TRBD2	TGCGCCAGCAGCTTGGTTTCTAGCGGGGGGATATACGAGCAGTACTTC	CASSLVSSGGIYEQYF
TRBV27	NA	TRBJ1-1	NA	TGTGCCAGCAGTTTGGTGTCGGACACTGAAGCTTTCTTT	CASSLVSDTEAFF
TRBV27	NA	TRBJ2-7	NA	TGTGCCAGCAGTCTGGGGGCGGATCCGCTCCACGAGCAGTACTTC	CASSLGADPLHEQYF
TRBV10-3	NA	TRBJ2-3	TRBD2	TGTGCCATCAGAGCAGGACTAGCGGGGGCCACAGATACGCAGTATTTT	CAIRAGLAGATDTQYF
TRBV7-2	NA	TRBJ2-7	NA	TGTGCCAGCAGTCCTCAGGGGACATCCGAGCAGTACTTC	CASSPQGTSEQYF
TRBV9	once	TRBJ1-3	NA	TGTGCCAGCAGCGCCAACAGGGTAGGATCAGGAAACACCATATATTTT	CASSANRVGSGNTIYF
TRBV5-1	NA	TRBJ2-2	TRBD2	TGCGCCAGCAGCCCCCTAGGGACTAGCGGTCTGAACACCGGGGAGCTGTTTTTT	CASSPLGTSGLNTGELFF
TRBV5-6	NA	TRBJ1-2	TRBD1	TGTGCCAGCAGCCGGCTCCACAGGGGGGCGAGTAGCTATGGCTACACCTTC	CASSRLHRGASSYGYTF
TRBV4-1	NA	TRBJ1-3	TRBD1	TGCGCCAGCAGCCAAGGGGGGACAGCTGGAAACACCATATATTTT	CASSQGGTAGNTIYF
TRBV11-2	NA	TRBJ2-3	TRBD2	TGTGCCAGCAGCTTGGCTAGCGGGAGGACCACAGATACGCAGTATTTT	CASSLASGRTTDTQYF
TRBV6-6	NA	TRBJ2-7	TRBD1	TGTGCCAGCAACCTAGGGACAGCCTACGAGCAGTACTTC	CASNLGTAYEQYF
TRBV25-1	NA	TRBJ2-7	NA	TGTGCCAGCACCACTGAGGGGGGGCCAACCTACGAGCAGTACTTC	CASTTEGGPTYEQYF
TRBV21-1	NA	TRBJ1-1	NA	TGTGCCAGCAGGGGGGGGATGAACACTGAAGCTTTCTTT	CASRGGMNTEAFF
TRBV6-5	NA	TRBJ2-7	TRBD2	TGTGCCAGCAGTTACGGTAGCGGGAGGGACGAGCAGTACTTC	CASSYGSGRDEQYF
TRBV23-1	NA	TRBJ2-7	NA	TGCGCCAGCAGTCAATCGAACCGCAGGGGGGATGCGGGACGGCACGAGCAGTACTTC	CASSQSNRRGDAGRHEQYF
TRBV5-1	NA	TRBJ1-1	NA	TGCGCCAGCAGCTTGGACCCCTCGGCAGGGGTGGGGTCCACTGAAGCTTTCTTT	CASSLDPSAGVGSTEAFF
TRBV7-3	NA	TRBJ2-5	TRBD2	TGTGCCAGCAGCCCGTCCTCGGGACTAGCAGAGACCCAGTACTTC	CASSPSSGLAETQYF
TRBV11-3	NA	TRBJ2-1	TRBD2	TGTGCCAGCAGCGCCGGAGGTAGCGGGAGCCACCAGTTCTTC	CASSAGGSGSHQFF
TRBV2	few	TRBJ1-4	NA	TGTGCCAGCAGTGAACAGGGTGAAAAACTGTTTTTT	CASSEQGEKLFF
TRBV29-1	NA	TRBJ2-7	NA	TGCAGCGTTGAAGATCGGCAGGGGGGTTTAATTTCCTACGAGCAGTACTTC	CSVEDRQGGLISYEQYF
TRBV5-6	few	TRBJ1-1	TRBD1	TGTGCCAGCAGCTTTCCCGACAGGGCTACTGAAGCTTTCTTT	CASSFPDRATEAFF
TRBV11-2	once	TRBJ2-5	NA	TGTGCCAGCAGCTTAGGGGGTCGAGGGGGACAAGAGACCCAGTACTTC	CASSLGGRGGQETQYF
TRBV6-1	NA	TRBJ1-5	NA	TGTGCCAGCAGCGCCGACATATATAGCAATCAGCCCCAGCATTTT	CASSADIYSNQPQHF
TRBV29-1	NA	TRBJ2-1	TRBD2	TGCAGCGTTGAGGGGGGACTAGCGGGACAGCTGGGCCAGTTCTTC	CSVEGGLAGQLGQFF
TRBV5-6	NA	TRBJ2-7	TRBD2	TGTGCCAGCAGCGCAACACTAGCGGGCCTGTCCTACGAGCAGTACTTC	CASSATLAGLSYEQYF
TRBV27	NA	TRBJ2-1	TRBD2	TGTGCCAGCAGCCGGACTAGCGGGAGAAGTGAGCAGTTCTTC	CASSRTSGRSEQFF
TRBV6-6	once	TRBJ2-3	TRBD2	TGTGCCAGCAGCCGCGGGACTAACTCCTATACGCAGTATTTT	CASSRGTNSYTQYF
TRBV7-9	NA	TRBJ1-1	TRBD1	TGTGCCAGCAGCCCTCCGTCAACAGGGGGCACTGAAGCTTTCTTT	CASSPPSTGGTEAFF
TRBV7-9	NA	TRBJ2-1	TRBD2	TGTGCCAGCAGCTCCCTAGCGGTCCAGGGAGAGCAGTTCTTC	CASSSLAVQGEQFF
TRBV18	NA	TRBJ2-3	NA	TGTGCCAGCTCCCCTACCCCCTCCGATAATACGCAGTATTTT	CASSPTPSDNTQYF
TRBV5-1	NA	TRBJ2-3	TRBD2	TGCGCCAGCAGCTTTGGGACTAGCGGGAGCACAGATACGCAGTATTTT	CASSFGTSGSTDTQYF
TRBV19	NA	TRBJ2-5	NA	TGTGCCAGTAGCCCGTTGAGGAGGGAGACCCAGTACTTC	CASSPLRRETQYF
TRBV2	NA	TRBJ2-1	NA	TGTGCCAGCCCAGACCCGGGGAAAAATGAGCAGTTCTTC	CASPDPGKNEQFF